This TCR beta chain was captured by sequencing in a study of T-cell memory formation after mild COVID-19. TCRdb analysed the 5' RACE reads with MiXCR anew, one entry per CDR3 protein. The sample lists around 510,000 distinct CDR3 sequences; about 22% were seen once. Trimming took 7 bases from V and 9 from J; bases not matched to a gene: 9. CDR3 length equals 15 residues. Germline loops: CDR1 SNHLY, CDR2 FYNNEI. This clonotype was counted only a few times. V and J are TRBV2 and TRBJ1-6; 10 positions match TRBD1. Sequences were obtained from PBMCs or a T cell subset sorted from them (not recorded which). The sequence derives from an adult woman who had mild COVID-19 (a few samples of this study predate the infection). Cell type and time point are not known. The CDR3 nucleotides read TGTGCCAGCAACCTAAGGGACAGGGGAAGTTCACCCCTCCACTTT. Amino acids: CASNLRDRGSSPLHF.